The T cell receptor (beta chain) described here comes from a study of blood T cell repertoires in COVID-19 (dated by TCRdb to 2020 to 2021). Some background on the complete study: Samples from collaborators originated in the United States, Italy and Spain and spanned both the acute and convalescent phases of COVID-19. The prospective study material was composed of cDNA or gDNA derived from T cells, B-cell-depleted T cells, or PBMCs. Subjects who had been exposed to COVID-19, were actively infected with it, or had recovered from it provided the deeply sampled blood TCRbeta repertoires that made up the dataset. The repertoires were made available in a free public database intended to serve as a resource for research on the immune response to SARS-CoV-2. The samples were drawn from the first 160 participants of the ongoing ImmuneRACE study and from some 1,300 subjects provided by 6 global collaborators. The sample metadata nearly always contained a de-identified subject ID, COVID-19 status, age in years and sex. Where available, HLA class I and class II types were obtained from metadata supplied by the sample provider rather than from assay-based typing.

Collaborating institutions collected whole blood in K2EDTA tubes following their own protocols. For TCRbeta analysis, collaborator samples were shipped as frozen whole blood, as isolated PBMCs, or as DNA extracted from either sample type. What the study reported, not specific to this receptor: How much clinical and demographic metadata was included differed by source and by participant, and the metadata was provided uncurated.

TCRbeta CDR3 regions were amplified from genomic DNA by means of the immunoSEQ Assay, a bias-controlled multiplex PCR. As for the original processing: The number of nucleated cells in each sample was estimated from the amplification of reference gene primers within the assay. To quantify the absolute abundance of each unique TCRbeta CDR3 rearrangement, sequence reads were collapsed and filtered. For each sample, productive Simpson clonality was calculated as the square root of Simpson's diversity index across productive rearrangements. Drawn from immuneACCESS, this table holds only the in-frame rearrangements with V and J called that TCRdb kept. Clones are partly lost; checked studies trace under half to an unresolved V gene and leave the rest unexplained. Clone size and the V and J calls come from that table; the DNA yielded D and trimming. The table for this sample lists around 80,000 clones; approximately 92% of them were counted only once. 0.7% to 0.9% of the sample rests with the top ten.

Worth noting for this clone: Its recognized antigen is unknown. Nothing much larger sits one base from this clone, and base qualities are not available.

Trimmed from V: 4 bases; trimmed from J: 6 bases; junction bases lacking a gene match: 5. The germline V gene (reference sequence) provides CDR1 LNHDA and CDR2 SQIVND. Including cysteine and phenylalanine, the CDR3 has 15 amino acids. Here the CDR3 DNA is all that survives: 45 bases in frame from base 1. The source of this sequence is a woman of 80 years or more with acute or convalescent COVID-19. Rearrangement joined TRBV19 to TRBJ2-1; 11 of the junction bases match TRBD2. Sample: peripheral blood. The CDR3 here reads CASSTTSGTSNEQFF. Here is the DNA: TGTGCCAGTAGTACGACTAGCGGGACGAGCAATGAGCAGTTCTTC.